The 10 T cell receptor beta chains below were found in one sample sequenced in a study of blood T cell repertoires in COVID-19 (dated by TCRdb to 2020 to 2021). Library construction relied on the immunoSEQ multiplex PCR assay. TCRdb obtained this table from immuneACCESS and retained in-frame rearrangements with V and J assigned. These tables miss some clones; where compared with another copy, unresolved V genes account for less than half of the shortfall, and the remainder is unexplained. This sample comprises around 300,000 clones, 88% of them detected only once. In total, the top ten clones hold 1% of the sample. Input material: PBMCs or T cells enriched from blood (not recorded which). These TCRs come from a woman aged 25 to 39 who had recovered from COVID-19.

The J gene is TRBJ2-2, the V gene TRBV11-3, with D unresolved. From germline, CDR1 is SGHNT and CDR2 YENEEA. This CDR3 has 13 residues. The ends were cut back, 3 bases at V and 4 bases at J, with 6 bases in the middle. The CDR3 nucleotides read TGTGCCAGCAGCTTCCGAGGCACCGGGGAGCTGTTTTTT. It yields the protein CASSFRGTGELFF.

The V gene is TRBV28, the J gene TRBJ2-7, with TRBD2 matching over 9 bases. V lost 5 bases and J lost 3; bases outside the gene matches: 5. CDR1 is MDHEN and CDR2 is SYDVKM in the germline V gene. This CDR3 region has 14 residues. Here the CDR3 DNA reads TGTGCCAGCAGTCTTAGCGGGAGCGGCTACGAGCAGTACTTC. It is translated as CASSLSGSGYEQYF.

The gene calls are TRBV14 and TRBJ1-2, with a tentative D call TRBD1 (5 bases). This CDR3 region has 15 residues. Trimming left V 4 bases short and J 5 bases short, with 17 bases between. The germline CDR1 and CDR2 sequences are SGHDN and FVKESK. The chain's CDR3 is CASSRRTGEWYGYTF. The CDR3 DNA follows: TGTGCCAGCAGCCGGCGAACAGGCGAGTGGTATGGCTACACCTTC.

The gene calls are TRBV10-3 and TRBJ1-1; tentative D call: TRBD1 (5 bases). Trimming pared 4 bases from V and 2 bases from J, leaving 23 bases between. CDR1 and CDR2 from the germline V gene are ENHRY and SYGVKD. This CDR3 has 18 amino acids. This chain's CDR3 is CAISVFGMTETTNTEAFF. The CDR3 coding sequence is TGTGCCATCAGTGTTTTCGGAATGACAGAAACAACCAACACTGAAGCTTTCTTT.

The CDR3, as DNA: TGCGCCAGCAGCTTGGAGGGCAGGGGCGCGGAGACCCAGTACTTC. It encodes CASSLEGRGAETQYF. V gene TRBV5-1 combines with J gene TRBJ2-5; D may be TRBD1 (6 bases). Germline CDR1 and CDR2: SGHRS and YFSETQ. V lost 0 bases, J lost 5 bases, and 14 bases lay in between. This CDR3 contains 15 residues.

V usage is TRBV24-1 and J usage is TRBJ2-3, with 9 bases lining up with TRBD2. CDR1 KGHDR and CDR2 SFDVKD come from the germline V gene. CDR3 length equals 18 residues. V trimming: 6 bases; J trimming: 0 bases; junction bases outside the gene matches: 12. CDR3 DNA sequence: TGTGCCACCAGTAATATCGCGGGGGGGGGAAGAAGCACAGATACGCAGTATTTT. Its protein product is CATSNIAGGGRSTDTQYF.

The chain employs TRBV5-6 and TRBJ2-2; TRBD2 is a possible D gene (6 bases). The CDR3 is 16 amino acids. The germline CDR1 and CDR2 sequences are SGHDT and YYEEEE. Trimming took 0 bases from V and 7 from J, leaving 16 bases between them. CDR3 region: CASSLAGGGPGGELFF. Here the CDR3 DNA reads TGTGCCAGCAGCTTGGCCGGCGGAGGGCCAGGCGGGGAGCTGTTTTTT.

In regard to this clone: The same CDR3 also results from other DNA sequences found in this sample. V usage is TRBV5-6 and J usage is TRBJ1-2; D is ambiguous. Trimming shortened V by 2 bases and J by 2 bases, and 7 bases separated the two germline ends. Germline V gene sequence: CDR1 SGHDT, CDR2 YYEEEE. The length of the CDR3 is 13 residues. The CDR3: CASSLGRNYGYTF. Here the CDR3 DNA reads TGTGCCAGCAGCTTAGGCAGGAACTATGGCTACACCTTC.

The chain is built from TRBV18 and TRBJ1-2, with D unresolved. Trimming took off 3 bases at V and 1 base at J, with 21 bases between the two ends. Germline assignment: CDR1 KGHSH and CDR2 LQKENI. The CDR3 has 18 residues. CDR3 amino acids: CASSPLRMGATLNYGYTF. The CDR3 region has the DNA TGTGCCAGCTCACCTCTACGCATGGGAGCGACCCTTAACTATGGCTACACCTTC.

V usage is TRBV30 and J usage is TRBJ2-7; D may be TRBD2 (5 bases). Trimming cost V 1 base and J 3 bases, with 13 bases left between them. Germline V CDR1 and CDR2: GTSNPN, SVGIG (reference sequence). This CDR3 comprises 14 residues. The CDR3, as DNA: TGTGCCTGGAGTGCCACGAAGGACTTCTACGAGCAGTACTTC. Its protein product is CAWSATKDFYEQYF.